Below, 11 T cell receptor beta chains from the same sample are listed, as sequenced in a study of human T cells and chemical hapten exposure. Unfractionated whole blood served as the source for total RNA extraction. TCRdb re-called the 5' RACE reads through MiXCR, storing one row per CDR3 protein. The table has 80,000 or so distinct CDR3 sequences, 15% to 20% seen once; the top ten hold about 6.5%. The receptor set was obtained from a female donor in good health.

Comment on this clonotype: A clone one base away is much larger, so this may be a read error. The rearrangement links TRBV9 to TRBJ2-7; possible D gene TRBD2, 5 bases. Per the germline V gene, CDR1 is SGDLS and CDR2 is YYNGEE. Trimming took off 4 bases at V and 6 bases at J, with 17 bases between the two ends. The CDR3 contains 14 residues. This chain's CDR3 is CASSPPAGPAEQYF. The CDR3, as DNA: TGTGCCAGCAGCCCCCCCGCGGGTCCCGCCGAGCAGTACTTC.

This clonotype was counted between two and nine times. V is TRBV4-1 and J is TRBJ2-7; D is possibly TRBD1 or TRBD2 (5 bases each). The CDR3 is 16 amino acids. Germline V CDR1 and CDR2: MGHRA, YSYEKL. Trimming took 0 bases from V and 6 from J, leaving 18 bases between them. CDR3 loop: CASSQDSTGTVFEQYF. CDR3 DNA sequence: TGCGCCAGCAGCCAAGACAGCACCGGGACCGTCTTCGAGCAGTACTTC.

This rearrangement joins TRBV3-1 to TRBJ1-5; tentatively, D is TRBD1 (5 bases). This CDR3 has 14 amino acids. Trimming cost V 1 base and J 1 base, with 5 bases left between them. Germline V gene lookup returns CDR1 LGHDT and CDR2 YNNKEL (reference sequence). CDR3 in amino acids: CASSQGDSNQPQHF. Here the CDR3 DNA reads TGTGCCAGCAGCCAAGGGGACAGCAATCAGCCCCAGCATTTT.

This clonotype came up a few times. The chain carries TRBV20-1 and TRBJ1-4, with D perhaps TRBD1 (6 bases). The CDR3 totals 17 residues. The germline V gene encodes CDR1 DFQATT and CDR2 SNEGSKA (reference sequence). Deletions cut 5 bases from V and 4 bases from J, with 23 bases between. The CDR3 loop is CSAGRGSGGKLNEKLFF. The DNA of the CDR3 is TGCAGTGCTGGGAGGGGGTCCGGAGGAAAACTTAATGAAAAACTGTTTTTT.

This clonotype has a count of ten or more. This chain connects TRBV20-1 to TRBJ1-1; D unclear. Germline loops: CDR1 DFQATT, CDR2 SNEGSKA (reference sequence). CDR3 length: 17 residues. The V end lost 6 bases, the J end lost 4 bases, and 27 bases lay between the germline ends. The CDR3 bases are TGCAGTGCCGGTACAGACGACTCCCCTCGACGTGCCACTGAAGCTTTCTTT. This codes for CSAGTDDSPRRATEAFF.

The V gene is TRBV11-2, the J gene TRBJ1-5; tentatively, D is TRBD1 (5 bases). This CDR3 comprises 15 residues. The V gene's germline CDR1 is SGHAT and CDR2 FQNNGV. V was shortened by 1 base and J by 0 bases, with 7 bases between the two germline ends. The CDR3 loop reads CASSLGQHSNQPQHF. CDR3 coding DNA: TGTGCCAGCAGCTTAGGACAGCATAGCAATCAGCCCCAGCATTTT.

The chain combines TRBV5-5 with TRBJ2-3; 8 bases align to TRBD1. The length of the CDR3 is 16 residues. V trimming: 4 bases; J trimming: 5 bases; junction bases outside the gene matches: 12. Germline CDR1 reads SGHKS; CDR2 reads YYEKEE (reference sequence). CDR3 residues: CASSPQGAWIIDTQYF. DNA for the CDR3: TGTGCCAGCAGCCCGCAGGGGGCCTGGATTATAGATACGCAGTATTTT.

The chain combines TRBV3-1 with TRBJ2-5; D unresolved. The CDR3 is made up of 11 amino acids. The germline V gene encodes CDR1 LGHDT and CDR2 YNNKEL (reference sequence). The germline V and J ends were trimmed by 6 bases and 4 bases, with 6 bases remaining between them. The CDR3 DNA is TGTGCCAGCAGTTCCGGAGAGACCCAGTACTTC. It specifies CASSSGETQYF.

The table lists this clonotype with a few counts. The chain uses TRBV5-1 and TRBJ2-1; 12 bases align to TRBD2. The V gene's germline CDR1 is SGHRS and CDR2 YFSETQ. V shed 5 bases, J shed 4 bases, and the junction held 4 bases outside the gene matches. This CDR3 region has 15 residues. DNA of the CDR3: TGCGCCAGCAGACTTGGACTAGCGGGGTACAATGAGCAGTTCTTC. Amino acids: CASRLGLAGYNEQFF.

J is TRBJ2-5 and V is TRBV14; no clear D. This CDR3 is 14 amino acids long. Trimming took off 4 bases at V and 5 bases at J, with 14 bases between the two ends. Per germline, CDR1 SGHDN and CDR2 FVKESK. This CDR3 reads CASSPAHNWETQYF. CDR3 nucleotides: TGTGCCAGCAGCCCAGCGCACAACTGGGAGACCCAGTACTTC.

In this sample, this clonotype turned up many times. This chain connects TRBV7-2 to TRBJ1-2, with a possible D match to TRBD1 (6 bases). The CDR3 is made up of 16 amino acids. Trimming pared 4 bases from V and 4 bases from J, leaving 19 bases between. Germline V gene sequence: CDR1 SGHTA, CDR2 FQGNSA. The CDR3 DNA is TGTGCCAGCAGCTCGAGGGGGTTCGGGGGGGGCTATGGCTACACCTTC. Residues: CASSSRGFGGGYGYTF.